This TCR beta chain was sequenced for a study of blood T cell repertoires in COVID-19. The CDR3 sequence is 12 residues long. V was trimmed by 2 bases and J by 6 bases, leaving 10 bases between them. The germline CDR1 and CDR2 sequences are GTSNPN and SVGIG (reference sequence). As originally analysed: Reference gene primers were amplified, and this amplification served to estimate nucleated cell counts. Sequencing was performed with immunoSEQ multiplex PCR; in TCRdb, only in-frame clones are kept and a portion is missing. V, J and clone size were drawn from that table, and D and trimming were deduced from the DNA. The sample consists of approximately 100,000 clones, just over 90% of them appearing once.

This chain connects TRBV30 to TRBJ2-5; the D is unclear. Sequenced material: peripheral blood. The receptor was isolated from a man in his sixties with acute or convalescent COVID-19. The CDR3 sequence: CAWSYSTKTQYF. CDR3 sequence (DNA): TGTGCCTGGAGTTACAGCACGAAGACCCAGTACTTC.